A single sample gave rise to the 27 T cell receptor beta chains below, sequenced in a study of OX40 agonist ivuxolimab in advanced cancers. Repertoires were generated with immunoSEQ multiplex PCR, while TCRdb's copy carries only in-frame clones and drops some. The repertoire holds under 85,000 clones, roughly 85% seen once, with about 4% in the top ten. The sequenced sample was CD4+ or CD8+ T cells sorted from blood, obtained in a trial of the OX40 agonist ivuxolimab. The source of these receptors is an adult with an advanced solid tumor such as melanoma, head and neck, liver or kidney cancer.

The gene calls are TRBV2 and TRBJ2-3; TRBD2 aligns across 8 bases. The germline V gene encodes CDR1 SNHLY and CDR2 FYNNEI. The ends lost 8 bases at V and 2 bases at J; junction bases unmatched: 15. This CDR3 region has 17 residues. This chain's CDR3 is CASGPLPRTSYTDTQYF. CDR3 coding DNA: TGTGCCAGCGGGCCCCTTCCCCGGACTAGCTACACAGATACGCAGTATTTT.

This chain joins TRBV28 and TRBJ1-1; no reliable D call. Germline loops: CDR1 MDHEN, CDR2 SYDVKM. The ends were cut back, 2 bases at V and 2 bases at J, with 9 bases in the middle. The CDR3 length is 14 residues. CDR3: CASSLRRLNTEAFF. The CDR3 coding sequence is TGTGCCAGCAGTTTACGACGGCTAAACACTGAAGCTTTCTTT.

V is TRBV27 and J is TRBJ2-5, with 9 bases identical to TRBD2. The J call may be in error: the DNA end matches TRBJ2-7 better. This CDR3 contains 19 residues. In germline, CDR1 is MNHEY, CDR2 SMNVEV (reference sequence). Here the CDR3 reads CASRPGQTLAGQSSYEQYF. CDR3 sequence (DNA): TGTGCCAGCAGGCCCGGACAAACACTAGCGGGCCAATCCTCCTACGAGCAGTACTTC.

The CDR3 bases are TGTGCCAGCAGCTACCAACAGGACTGGTCTGGCTACACCTTC. Translating gives CASSYQQDWSGYTF. The chain uses TRBV5-5 and TRBJ1-2, with D maybe TRBD1 (5 bases). This CDR3 is 14 amino acids long. The germline V gene encodes CDR1 SGHKS and CDR2 YYEKEE (reference sequence). Trimming removed 3 bases at V and 7 bases at J, with 16 bases between.

The chain employs TRBV4-1 and TRBJ2-3, with 7 bases aligning to TRBD2. The germline CDR1 and CDR2 sequences are MGHRA and YSYEKL. The trim removed 1 base at V and 2 bases at J, leaving 6 bases unmatched. The CDR3 consists of 16 residues. The CDR3, as DNA: TGCGCCAGCAGCCAAGGTGAAGGGACTATCACAGATACGCAGTATTTT. It yields the protein CASSQGEGTITDTQYF.

The sample holds one count of this clone. The chain joins TRBV5-1 to TRBJ2-2, with D hard to call. The V end was cut by 0 bases, the J end by 0 bases, with 6 bases between. The CDR3 is 15 amino acids. The germline gives CDR1 SGHRS, CDR2 YFSETQ. This chain's CDR3 is CASSLDPANTGELFF. CDR3 sequence (DNA): TGCGCCAGCAGCTTGGATCCAGCGAACACCGGGGAGCTGTTTTTT.

The CDR3 coding sequence is TGTGCCAGCAGCCCCGGGTCGGCTAGCGGGAGGAATGAGCAGTTCTTC. It codes for CASSPGSASGRNEQFF. The chain recombines TRBV7-9 with TRBJ2-1; 11 bases match TRBD2. CDR1 is SEHNR, CDR2 FQNEAQ, per germline (reference sequence). The trim removed 5 bases at V and 7 bases at J, leaving 10 bases unmatched. This CDR3 is 16 amino acids long.

This chain links TRBV5-8 with TRBJ2-5; D possibly corresponds to TRBD2 (6 bases). V lost 6 bases and J 1 base, leaving 10 bases between the germline ends. CDR3 length: 13 residues. Germline CDR1 SGHTS, CDR2 YDEGEE. In nucleotides, the CDR3 is TGTGCCAGCAACCGGGGGAGCCAAGAGACCCAGTACTTC. It translates to CASNRGSQETQYF.

The V call is TRBV5-1, the J call TRBJ1-3; 8 nucleotides agree with TRBD1. The CDR3 consists of 16 residues. Germline values: CDR1 SGHRS, CDR2 YFSETQ. J was trimmed by 3 bases and V by 0 bases; bases with no gene match: 5. The CDR3: CASSLDQGANGNTIYF. The CDR3 coding sequence is TGCGCCAGCAGCTTGGATCAGGGGGCGAATGGAAACACCATATATTTT.

V gene TRBV5-1 combines with J gene TRBJ2-3; 9 nucleotides agree with TRBD1. This CDR3 spans 17 amino acids. V shed 6 bases, J shed 3 bases, and the junction held 14 bases outside the gene matches. Germline V CDR1 and CDR2: SGHRS, YFSETQ. The CDR3 region is CASTLGAGTGRTDTQYF. The CDR3 DNA reads TGCGCCAGCACTCTAGGGGCGGGGACAGGGAGAACAGATACGCAGTATTTT.

The rearrangement links TRBV6-4 to TRBJ2-6; the D call may be TRBD1 or TRBD2 (6 bases each). This CDR3 spans 17 amino acids. Trimming left V 5 bases short and J 1 base short, with 15 bases between. Germline CDR1 and CDR2: MRHNA and SNTAGT. The CDR3 sequence is CASSTGAGLSGANVLTF. CDR3 in DNA: TGTGCCAGCAGTACGGGGGCTGGCTTGTCTGGGGCCAACGTCCTGACTTTC.

V and J are TRBV30 and TRBJ2-7; 9 positions agree with TRBD2. The CDR3 consists of 13 residues. V shed 1 base and J 6 bases; nucleotides not matched to a gene: 4. Germline V gene sequence: CDR1 GTSNPN, CDR2 SVGIG (reference sequence). CDR3 sequence: CAWSGAGGIEQYF. CDR3 nucleotide sequence: TGTGCCTGGAGTGGTGCGGGAGGGATCGAGCAGTACTTC.

This chain uses TRBV5-8 with TRBJ2-7, with 7 nucleotides matching TRBD1. The CDR3 has 15 amino acids. The J segment lost 0 bases and the V segment lost 0 bases, leaving 3 bases of the junction unmatched. Germline V lookup: CDR1 SGHTS, CDR2 YDEGEE. The CDR3 loop is CASSLDRGFSYEQYF. The DNA of the CDR3 is TGTGCCAGCAGCTTGGACAGGGGATTCTCCTACGAGCAGTACTTC.

This chain links TRBV7-3 with TRBJ2-3; a weak D match, TRBD2 (7 bases). V was pared by 5 bases and J by 0 bases, with 15 bases between. Per germline, CDR1 SGHTA and CDR2 FQGTGA. CDR3 length equals 16 residues. The CDR3, as DNA: TGTGCCAGCAGCCCCCAGGGGAGGGGAAGCACAGATACGCAGTATTTT. It encodes CASSPQGRGSTDTQYF.

V is TRBV19 and J is TRBJ1-1, with unresolved D. There are 13 residues in the CDR3. The V gene's germline CDR1 is LNHDA and CDR2 SQIVND (reference sequence). V was shortened by 4 bases and J by 5 bases, with 11 bases between the two germline ends. The DNA of the CDR3 is TGTGCCAGTAGTAGGTTGTGGGGAACTGAAGCTTTCTTT. The encoded protein is CASSRLWGTEAFF. Full variable domain (remainder filled in from reference TRBV19 and TRBJ1-1): DGGITQSPKYLFRKEGQNVTLSCEQNLNHDAMYWYRQDPGQGLRLIYYSQIVNDFQKGDIAEGYSVSREKKESFPLTVTSAQKNPTAFYLCASSRLWGTEAFFGQGTRLTVV.

CDR3 loop: CASSPPGTSGNNEQFF. In nucleotides, the CDR3 is TGTGCCAGCTCACCACCGGGGACTAGCGGGAACAATGAGCAGTTCTTC. The chain combines TRBV18 with TRBJ2-1; 13 bases fit TRBD2. Germline CDR1 is KGHSH and CDR2 is LQKENI. V was clipped by 0 bases and J by 5 bases; unmatched bases: 1. The CDR3 loop spans 16 amino acids.

The chain is built from TRBV5-4 and TRBJ1-3; D is uncertain. CDR3 length equals 15 residues. Germline loops: CDR1 SGHNT, CDR2 YYREEE (reference sequence). V lost 4 bases, J lost 0 bases, and 11 bases lay in between. As DNA, the CDR3 is TGTGCCAGCAGCCAGGACCGGAGCTCTGGAAACACCATATATTTT. It codes for CASSQDRSSGNTIYF. The complete variable domain, with remaining parts taken from reference TRBV5-4 and TRBJ1-3, reads ETGVTQSPTHLIKTRGQQVTLRCSSQSGHNTVSWYQQALGQGPQFIFQYYREEENGRGNFPPRFSGLQFPNYSSELNVNALELDDSALYLCASSQDRSSGNTIYFGEGSWLTVV.

The J gene is TRBJ2-6, the V gene TRBV28; D unclear. Germline V gene sequence: CDR1 MDHEN, CDR2 SYDVKM. V lost 7 bases to trimming and J lost 1 base, with 5 bases between them. The CDR3 covers 13 residues. DNA of the CDR3: TGTGCCAGCACCGAGTCTGGGGCCAACGTCCTGACTTTC. This codes for CASTESGANVLTF.

The chain couples TRBV19 to TRBJ2-7, with TRBD2 matching over 8 bases. This CDR3 has 17 residues. V shed 3 bases and J 2 bases; nucleotides not matched to a gene: 12. The germline CDR1 and CDR2 sequences are LNHDA and SQIVND (reference sequence). CDR3 region: CASSMRAQVAGTYEQYF. CDR3 nucleotides: TGTGCCAGTAGTATGAGGGCCCAGGTAGCGGGGACCTACGAGCAGTACTTC. Full variable domain (remainder filled in from reference TRBV19 and TRBJ2-7): DGGITQSPKYLFRKEGQNVTLSCEQNLNHDAMYWYRQDPGQGLRLIYYSQIVNDFQKGDIAEGYSVSREKKESFPLTVTSAQKNPTAFYLCASSMRAQVAGTYEQYFGPGTRLTVT.

This sequence joins TRBV13 and TRBJ2-3; 7 bases are a match to TRBD2. CDR1 and CDR2 (germline): PRHDT, FYEKMQ (reference sequence). CDR3 length: 15 amino acids. After removal of 3 bases from V and 0 bases from J, the junction contained 3 bases not matched to a gene. The CDR3 DNA follows: TGTGCCAGCAGCTTCCGGCGGGAGAGCACAGATACGCAGTATTTT. It codes for CASSFRRESTDTQYF.

The genes are TRBV4-1 and TRBJ2-7, with a possible D match to TRBD1 (8 bases). The length of the CDR3 is 15 residues. V was trimmed by 3 bases and J by 2 bases, leaving 14 bases between them. Germline assignment: CDR1 MGHRA and CDR2 YSYEKL. The CDR3 coding sequence is TGCGCCAGCAGCCAGGGGGGGGGACAGGCCTACGAGCAGTACTTC. Encoded protein: CASSQGGGQAYEQYF.

The chain has TRBV18 and TRBJ1-1; 8 bases agree with TRBD1. This CDR3 has 14 amino acids. Losses at the gene ends were 2 bases for V and 6 bases for J; bases not matched to a gene: 5. CDR1 KGHSH and CDR2 LQKENI come from the germline V gene. The CDR3: CASSPSTGGAEAFF. CDR3 coding DNA: TGTGCCAGCTCACCATCAACAGGGGGGGCTGAAGCTTTCTTT.

The chain combines TRBV2 with TRBJ1-1; possible D gene TRBD1, 5 bases. V lost 3 bases and J lost 11, with 10 bases in between. CDR3 length equals 11 residues. Germline V gene sequence: CDR1 SNHLY, CDR2 FYNNEI. This CDR3 is CASSEGLIAFF. The DNA of the CDR3 is TGTGCCAGCAGTGAGGGGCTAATCGCTTTCTTT.

The chain links TRBV11-2 to TRBJ1-3; 8 nucleotides align to TRBD1. CDR1 SGHAT and CDR2 FQNNGV come from the germline V gene. The V segment lost 5 bases and the J segment 0 bases; nucleotides outside the gene matches: 6. CDR3 size: 16 residues. CDR3 nucleotides: TGTGCCAGCAGCAAAGGACAGGGAATCTCTGGAAACACCATATATTTT. Translated, it gives CASSKGQGISGNTIYF.

This rearrangement joins TRBV2 to TRBJ2-6, with 9 bases that match TRBD1. V was clipped by 6 bases and J by 0 bases; unmatched bases: 12. Germline assignment: CDR1 SNHLY and CDR2 FYNNEI. The CDR3 sequence is 19 residues long. CDR3 protein: CASSFQPGQGLSGANVLTF. The CDR3 DNA reads as TGTGCCAGCAGCTTCCAACCGGGACAGGGACTCTCTGGGGCCAACGTCCTGACTTTC.

This clone was detected only a few times. The chain carries TRBV18 and TRBJ2-7; 12 positions match TRBD2. The CDR3 spans 15 residues. V shed 3 bases and J 2 bases; nucleotides not matched to a gene: 2. From germline, CDR1 is KGHSH and CDR2 LQKENI. CDR3 DNA sequence: TGTGCCAGCTCACCTACTAGCGGGAGGCCCTACGAGCAGTACTTC. Amino acids: CASSPTSGRPYEQYF.

The J gene is TRBJ2-7, the V gene TRBV6-1; 7 bases are a match to TRBD1. Germline V gene sequence: CDR1 MNHNS, CDR2 SASEGT. Trimming removed 3 bases from V and 4 bases from J; junction bases left unmatched: 6. This CDR3 comprises 14 residues. For the CDR3, the DNA is TGTGCCAGCAGTGAGGGGACAGTGGCTTACGAGCAGTACTTC. This translates into CASSEGTVAYEQYF.